This TCR beta chain was documented in a study of cytomegalovirus exposure and HLA in healthy donors. At the level of the study: HLA-typed donors were the source of about 85 million unique TCRs, which an early data release held. Among a few hundred genotyped donors, around 77% fell in the Caucasian-associated ancestry cluster.

Study outcomes and limitations: Segments of the TCR beta V type were, in most cases, productive about 87% or about 30% of the time in an earlier analysis.

While unrecorded immune exposures were likely, the donors were nominally healthy when sampled. This CDR3 region has 11 residues. In germline, CDR1 is ENHRY, CDR2 SYGVKD. Between the trimmed V and J ends, which lost 3 bases and 11 bases, there was a span of 11 bases. PCR used 60 Vbeta primers and 13 Jbeta primers. Sequencing used immunoSEQ multiplex PCR; TCRdb keeps in-frame clones, though not all of them. This sample has approximately 190,000 clones, with around 75% found just once. Points on this clone: Its antigen remains unknown.

The V gene is TRBV10-3, the J gene TRBJ2-7; tentative D call: TRBD1 (5 bases). Specimen: PBMCs. The clonotype was recovered from a man aged 35 to 55 in good health and CMV-seropositive. The CDR3 coding sequence is TGTGCCATCAGTGACCACGAAGGGGAGTACTTC. Amino acid sequence: CAISDHEGEYF.